The 28 T cell receptor beta chains below all came from one sample that was sequenced in a study of CD8 T cells in ankylosing spondylitis. Study observations and caveats: A TCR beta motif of under 10 highly homologous variants appeared characteristic of ankylosing spondylitis blood.

From the 5' RACE reads, TCRdb called clonotypes with MiXCR, one entry per CDR3 protein. The repertoire has around 770,000 distinct CDR3 sequences, about 11% of them found once; the top ten carry roughly 0.51%. Antigen specificity for these receptors is unknown. Sequencing was done on a sample of blood, either unsorted or a sorted T cell fraction (not recorded which). These TCRs come from a male donor with ankylosing spondylitis.

This rearrangement joins TRBV9 to TRBJ1-1; weak D call: TRBD1 (6 bases). CDR1 and CDR2 from the germline V gene are SGDLS and YYNGEE. The CDR3 spans 14 residues. The germline V and J ends were trimmed by 0 bases and 4 bases, with 10 bases remaining between them. In DNA, the CDR3 is TGTGCCAGCAGCGTAGACAGGGAGGGCACTGAAGCTTTCTTT. It encodes CASSVDREGTEAFF.

V and J are TRBV7-2 and TRBJ2-5; D not resolved. Germline V gene lookup returns CDR1 SGHTA and CDR2 FQGNSA. V lost 8 bases and J 0 bases, leaving 10 bases between the germline ends. This CDR3 region has 13 residues. The CDR3 is CASLRLDQETQYF. The CDR3 DNA follows: TGTGCCAGCCTACGATTAGACCAAGAGACCCAGTACTTC.

The CDR3 spells CASSLEGSPQYF. The CDR3 nucleotides read TGTGCCAGCAGCTTAGAGGGGAGCCCGCAGTACTTC. V and J are TRBV7-9 and TRBJ2-7; D might be TRBD1 or TRBD2, each matching 5 bases. Germline V gene sequence: CDR1 SEHNR, CDR2 FQNEAQ (reference sequence). Trimming took 1 base from V and 9 from J, leaving 10 bases between them. This CDR3 is built from 12 residues.

At least ten counts were recorded for this clonotype. Written as DNA, the CDR3 is TGCAGTGCCCCGGACAGCCAAAATAATTCACCCCTCCACTTT. It translates to CSAPDSQNNSPLHF. The chain has TRBV20-1 and TRBJ1-6, with D possibly matching TRBD1 (6 bases). The CDR3 contains 14 residues. Germline lookup yields CDR1 DFQATT and CDR2 SNEGSKA (reference sequence). The V end was cut by 6 bases, the J end by 5 bases, with 14 bases between.

This clonotype was recorded many times. A read error may account for a junction end that differs from germline. The chain joins TRBV5-1 to TRBJ1-2; D perhaps matches TRBD1 (5 bases). Germline CDR1 is SGHRS and CDR2 is YFSETQ. The CDR3 covers 14 residues. CDR3 nucleotides: TGTGCCAGCAGCTTGGGGACGGTTAACTATGGCTACACCTTC. Encoded protein: CASSLGTVNYGYTF. Full variable domain (rest looked up from reference TRBV5-1 and TRBJ1-2): KAGVTQTPRYLIKTRGQQVTLSCSPISGHRSVSWYQQTPGQGLQFLFEYFSETQRNKGNFPGRFSGRQFSNSRSEMNVSTLELGDSALYLCASSLGTVNYGYTFGSGTRLTVV.

CDR3 in amino acids: CASSQSRQEAFF. In nucleotides, the CDR3 is TGTGCCAGCAGCCAATCGAGACAGGAAGCTTTCTTT. The chain is built from TRBV7-2 and TRBJ1-1, with a weak D call TRBD1 (5 bases). V was clipped by 5 bases and J by 8 bases, with 12 bases between them. The CDR3 runs 12 residues. Germline CDR1 and CDR2: SGHTA and FQGNSA.

The chain combines TRBV4-3 with TRBJ2-7; D unresolved. This CDR3 has 15 amino acids. The V gene lost 1 base and the J gene lost 0 bases, with 10 bases spanning the gap. From germline, CDR1 is LGHNA and CDR2 YSLEER. CDR3 residues: CASSQVSESSYEQYF. DNA for the CDR3: TGCGCCAGCAGCCAAGTCAGTGAGAGCTCCTACGAGCAGTACTTC.

This clonotype was seen a few times. V usage is TRBV15 and J usage is TRBJ2-7; D remains ambiguous. The germline CDR1 and CDR2 sequences are LNHNV and YYDKDF (reference sequence). Trimming stripped 0 bases from V and 1 base from J, with 10 bases between. The CDR3 spans 15 residues. For the CDR3, the DNA is TGTGCCACCAGCAGAGATCTAGGACGTTCCTACGAGCAGTACTTC. Translation gives CATSRDLGRSYEQYF.

The chain recombines TRBV5-1 with TRBJ2-1; 10 bases are shared with TRBD2. The CDR3 length is 15 residues. Unmatched junction bases numbered 5, after V lost 4 bases and J lost 4 bases. Germline-derived CDR1 and CDR2 are SGHRS and YFSETQ. CDR3 protein: CASSHGLADYNEQFF. In nucleotides, the CDR3 is TGCGCCAGCAGCCACGGACTAGCGGATTACAATGAGCAGTTCTTC.

Ten or more counts support this clonotype. The chain has TRBV6-1 and TRBJ1-2, with D perhaps TRBD1 (5 bases). Germline lookup yields CDR1 MNHNS and CDR2 SASEGT. Trimming cost V 7 bases and J 2 bases, with 11 bases left between them. The CDR3 has 13 residues. The CDR3 DNA is TGTGCCAGCACCCTTCGGGGCAACTATGGCTACACCTTC. It yields the protein CASTLRGNYGYTF.

This clonotype appeared many times. This chain links TRBV20-1 with TRBJ1-6; possible D gene TRBD1, 5 bases. The CDR3 contains 12 residues. Deletions cut 1 base from V and 10 bases from J, with 8 bases between. Germline V gene data show CDR1 as DFQATT and CDR2 as SNEGSKA (reference sequence). This CDR3 reads CSARGGESPLHF. CDR3 coding DNA: TGCAGTGCTAGAGGGGGGGAGTCACCCCTCCACTTT.

This clonotype has more than one count but fewer than ten. The chain combines TRBV10-1 with TRBJ1-2; the match to TRBD1 covers 7 bases. Per the germline V gene, CDR1 is WNHNN and CDR2 is SYGVQD (reference sequence). The CDR3 runs to 15 residues. V lost 3 bases to trimming and J lost 4 bases; unmatched junction nucleotides: 8. CDR3 nucleotide sequence: TGCGCCAGCAGTGACGGGACAGCGTTTCCCTATGGCTACACCTTC. Its translation is CASSDGTAFPYGYTF.

This clonotype was detected only a few times. The genes are TRBV29-1 and TRBJ2-3, with a tentative D call TRBD2 (6 bases). Germline loops: CDR1 SQVTM, CDR2 ANQGSEA. The CDR3 loop spans 12 amino acids. V gave up 3 bases and J gave up 10 bases, with 14 bases separating them. The CDR3 coding sequence is TGCAGCGTTGACGGGACTTCGTGGGCGCAGTATTTT. Encoded protein: CSVDGTSWAQYF.

The chain couples TRBV7-9 to TRBJ2-1; 9 bases agree with TRBD1. This CDR3 comprises 15 residues. V gave up 4 bases and J gave up 15 bases; unmatched junction bases: 16. CDR1 SEHNR and CDR2 FQNEAQ come from the germline V gene (reference sequence). This chain's CDR3 is CASSWDRDSQFRLFF. The CDR3 DNA sequence: TGTGCCAGCAGCTGGGACAGGGACAGTCAATTTCGGCTGTTCTTC.

This clonotype has a handful of counts. This rearrangement joins TRBV27 to TRBJ1-2, with 7 bases aligning to TRBD1. CDR1 and CDR2 (germline): MNHEY, SMNVEV (reference sequence). The CDR3 runs to 14 residues. With V trimmed by 6 bases and J by 0 bases, 4 bases remained unmatched. This chain's CDR3 is CASRQGGSNYGYTF. DNA for the CDR3: TGTGCCAGCAGGCAGGGGGGTTCTAACTATGGCTACACCTTC.

This rearrangement joins TRBV20-1 to TRBJ2-7, with D perhaps TRBD2 (7 bases). Germline CDR1 DFQATT, CDR2 SNEGSKA (reference sequence). V was shortened by 5 bases and J by 6 bases, with 20 bases between the two germline ends. The CDR3 covers 14 residues. CDR3 residues: CSAQGRGARAEQYF. The CDR3 nucleotides are TGCAGTGCTCAGGGCCGGGGGGCGCGTGCCGAGCAGTACTTC.

This sequence joins TRBV20-1 and TRBJ1-5; 9 bases agree with TRBD1. Germline trimming cut 7 bases from V and 2 bases from J; bases unmatched to any gene: 6. The CDR3 extends over 14 amino acids. The germline gives CDR1 DFQATT, CDR2 SNEGSKA (reference sequence). In DNA form, the CDR3 reads TGCAGTGTTAGTAGGGACAGGGGCAATCAGCCCCAGCATTTT. Translating gives CSVSRDRGNQPQHF.

This clonotype occurred a few times. The chain uses TRBV20-1 and TRBJ2-3; 8 bases are shared with TRBD2. The germline V gene has CDR1 DFQATT and CDR2 SNEGSKA (reference sequence). CDR3 length equals 16 residues. V was clipped by 6 bases and J by 8 bases; unmatched bases: 19. CDR3 nucleotides: TGCAGTGCCCTTCCTCCCCTGAGCGGGAGAGAAGGTACGCAGTATTTT. It codes for CSALPPLSGREGTQYF.

This clonotype was counted a few times. The V call is TRBV7-2, the J call TRBJ2-3; tentative D call: TRBD2 (5 bases). This CDR3 is built from 15 residues. Trimming removed 3 bases from V and 4 bases from J, with 14 bases in between. Germline assignment: CDR1 SGHTA and CDR2 FQGNSA. CDR3 sequence (DNA): TGTGCCAGCAGCTTTCAACTAGAAGTCGCAGATACGCAGTATTTT. This gives the protein CASSFQLEVADTQYF. The variable domain in full, completed from reference TRBV7-2 and TRBJ2-3, reads GAGVSQSPSNKVTEKGKDVELRCDPISGHTALYWYRQSLGQGLEFLIYFQGNSAPDKSGLPSDRFSAERTGGSVSTLTIQRTQQEDSAVYLCASSFQLEVADTQYFGPGTRLTVL.

This clonotype turned up a few times. The rearrangement joins TRBV6-2 or TRBV6-3 to TRBJ1-5, with D unresolved. The germline CDR1 and CDR2 sequences are MNHEY and SVGEGT. V gave up 2 bases and J gave up 0 bases, with 8 bases separating them. This CDR3 is built from 15 residues. CDR3 residues: CASSYGEYSNQPQHF. In nucleotides, the CDR3 is TGTGCCAGCAGTTACGGGGAGTATAGCAATCAGCCCCAGCATTTT.

This chain uses TRBV4-3 with TRBJ1-4; 8 bases are a match to TRBD1. The CDR3 is 13 residues long. Germline CDR1 and CDR2: LGHNA and YSLEER. Unmatched junction bases numbered 3, after V lost 4 bases and J lost 8 bases. In DNA, the CDR3 is TGCGCCAGCAGCCGGGACAGGTTAGAAAAACTGTTTTTT. This translates into CASSRDRLEKLFF.

The table lists this clonotype with a few counts. This chain connects TRBV7-2 to TRBJ2-3; 7 bases agree with TRBD2. CDR3 length: 15 residues. The V gene end was trimmed by 6 bases and the J gene end by 4 bases; junction bases not matched to a gene: 10. Germline V gives CDR1 SGHTA, CDR2 FQGNSA. The CDR3 nucleotides read TGTGCCAGCAGTTACGGACTAGACTTCTCAGATACGCAGTATTTT. It specifies CASSYGLDFSDTQYF.

This chain links TRBV7-2 with TRBJ2-3; 13 bases align to TRBD2. Unmatched junction bases numbered 4, after V lost 3 bases and J lost 4 bases. Germline V gene lookup returns CDR1 SGHTA and CDR2 FQGNSA. This CDR3 is 16 amino acids long. Here the CDR3 reads CASSFNGLAGADTQYF. The CDR3 DNA sequence: TGTGCCAGCAGCTTCAACGGACTAGCGGGGGCAGATACGCAGTATTTT.

J is TRBJ2-7 and V is TRBV4-1; D unresolved. Germline CDR1 and CDR2: MGHRA and YSYEKL. The CDR3 has 14 amino acids. Trimming stripped 2 bases from V and 0 bases from J, with 8 bases between. The CDR3 nucleotides are TGCGCCAGCAGCCAATCTCGCATCTCCTACGAGCAGTACTTC. It codes for CASSQSRISYEQYF.

This clonotype was seen a few times. The chain employs TRBV3-1 and TRBJ2-7; D remains unclear. CDR3 length: 14 residues. V gave up 4 bases and J gave up 0 bases, with 10 bases separating them. Per germline, CDR1 LGHDT and CDR2 YNNKEL (reference sequence). The CDR3 DNA follows: TGTGCCAGCAGCCGGACGGAAAGCTCCTACGAGCAGTACTTC. Translation: CASSRTESSYEQYF.

The gene calls are TRBV2 and TRBJ1-1, with a possible D match to TRBD1 (5 bases). Germline V gene sequence: CDR1 SNHLY, CDR2 FYNNEI. The CDR3 totals 14 residues. V shed 5 bases and J shed 4 bases, with 14 bases lying between them. The CDR3 loop is CASSTSGGGTEAFF. The CDR3 coding sequence is TGTGCCAGCAGTACATCGGGCGGGGGCACTGAAGCTTTCTTT.

The V gene is TRBV7-2, the J gene TRBJ2-3, with TRBD2 as a possible D gene (6 bases). Germline CDR1 and CDR2: SGHTA and FQGNSA. Trimming removed 2 bases at V and 0 bases at J, with 9 bases between. The CDR3 is 15 residues long. The CDR3 DNA is TGTGCCAGCAGCTTAATGGGGGGTAGCACAGATACGCAGTATTTT. It specifies CASSLMGGSTDTQYF.

The V gene is TRBV11-2, the J gene TRBJ1-5; the D gene is possibly TRBD1 (6 bases). CDR3 length: 18 residues. CDR1 and CDR2 (germline): SGHAT, FQNNGV. Trimming took 1 base from V and 0 from J, leaving 16 bases between them. The CDR3 here is CASSLGALSGVSNQPQHF. The CDR3, as DNA: TGTGCCAGCAGCTTAGGGGCTTTATCAGGGGTTAGCAATCAGCCCCAGCATTTT.